This record looks at one T cell receptor beta chain sequence and its context. The target antigen is unknown. V was clipped by 2 bases and J by 7 bases, with 6 bases between them. Germline V gene lookup returns CDR1 SGHTA and CDR2 FQGTGA. There are 12 residues in the CDR3. These data are taken from a study of a mutant IDH1 vaccine in newly diagnosed glioma. Study overall: Weeks 1, 3, 5, 7, 11, 15, 19 and 23 were when patients received their eight vaccinations. Vaccine dosing followed radiotherapy by 4-6 weeks, or accompanied temozolomide cycles.

Time point reported: week 23, last vaccination. Vaccination used 300 ug of mutant IDH1 20-mer peptide per dose, with topical imiquimod. This table comes from immunoSEQ multiplex PCR, and its TCRdb copy is limited to in-frame clones, with some not included. This table holds around 34,000 clones, more than 80% found once. The rearrangement uses TRBV7-3 and TRBJ2-1; D is undetermined. Here the sequenced sample was PBMCs, taken from a glioma patient whose treatment included an IDH1 peptide vaccine. This receptor was identified in a man aged 40-49 years with glioma. The DNA for the CDR3 is TGTGCCAGCAGCTTATTCGGGAATGAGCAGTTCTTC. Its translation is CASSLFGNEQFF.